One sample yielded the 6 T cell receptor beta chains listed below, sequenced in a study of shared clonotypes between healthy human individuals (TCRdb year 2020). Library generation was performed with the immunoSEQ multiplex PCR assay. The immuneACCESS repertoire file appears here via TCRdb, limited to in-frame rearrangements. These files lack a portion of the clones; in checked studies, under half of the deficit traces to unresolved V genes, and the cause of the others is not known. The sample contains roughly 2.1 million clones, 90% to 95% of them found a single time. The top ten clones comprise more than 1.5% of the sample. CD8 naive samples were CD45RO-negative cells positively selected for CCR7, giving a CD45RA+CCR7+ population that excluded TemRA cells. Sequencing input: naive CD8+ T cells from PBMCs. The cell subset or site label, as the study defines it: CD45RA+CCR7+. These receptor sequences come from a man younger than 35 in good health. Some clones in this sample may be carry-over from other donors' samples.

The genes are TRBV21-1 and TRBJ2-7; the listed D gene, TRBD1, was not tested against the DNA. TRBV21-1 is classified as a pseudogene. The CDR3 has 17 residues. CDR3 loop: CASSNTVRQGGFYEQYF. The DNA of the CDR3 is TGTGCCAGCAGCAACACTGTACGACAGGGGGGCTTCTACGAGCAGTACTTC.

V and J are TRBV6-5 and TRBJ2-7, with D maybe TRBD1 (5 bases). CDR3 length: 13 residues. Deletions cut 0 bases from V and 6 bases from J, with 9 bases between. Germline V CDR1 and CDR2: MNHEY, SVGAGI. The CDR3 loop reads CASSYSGDREQYF. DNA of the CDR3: TGTGCCAGCAGTTACTCAGGGGATCGCGAGCAGTACTTC.

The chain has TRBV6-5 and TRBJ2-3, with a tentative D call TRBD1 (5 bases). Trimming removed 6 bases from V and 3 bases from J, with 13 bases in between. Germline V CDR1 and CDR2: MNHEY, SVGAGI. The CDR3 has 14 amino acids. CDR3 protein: CASSPFRATDTQYF. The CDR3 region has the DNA TGTGCCAGCAGCCCCTTCAGGGCTACAGATACGCAGTATTTT.

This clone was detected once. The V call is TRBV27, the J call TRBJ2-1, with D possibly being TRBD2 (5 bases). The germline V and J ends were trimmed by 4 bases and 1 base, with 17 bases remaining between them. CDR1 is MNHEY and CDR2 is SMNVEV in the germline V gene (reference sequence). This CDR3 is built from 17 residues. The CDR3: CASSSIAWGESYNEQFF. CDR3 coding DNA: TGTGCCAGCAGTTCAATAGCGTGGGGAGAGTCCTACAATGAGCAGTTCTTC.

The CDR3 DNA reads as TGTGCCAGCAGCGTAGCGGGGGGGCACGGAGAGACCCAGTACTTC. The encoded protein is CASSVAGGHGETQYF. The rearrangement joins TRBV9 to TRBJ2-5; 8 nucleotides agree with TRBD2. Trimming at V came to 0 bases and at J to 4 bases, leaving 5 bases not matched to a gene. This CDR3 has 15 amino acids. The germline V gene encodes CDR1 SGDLS and CDR2 YYNGEE.

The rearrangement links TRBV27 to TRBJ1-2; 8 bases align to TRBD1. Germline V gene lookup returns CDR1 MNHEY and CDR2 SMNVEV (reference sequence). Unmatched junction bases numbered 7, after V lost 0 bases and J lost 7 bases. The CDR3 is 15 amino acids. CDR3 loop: CASSLSSGGIGGYTF. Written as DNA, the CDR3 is TGTGCCAGCAGTTTATCCTCAGGGGGCATTGGTGGCTACACCTTC.